These 8 T cell receptor beta chains were sequenced from one sample in a study of blood T cell repertoires in COVID-19. TCRdb keeps only in-frame clones here, not all; method: immunoSEQ multiplex PCR. In the table there are about 190,000 clones, 88% of which are singletons. Input material: peripheral blood. All receptors come from a human donor in a cohort sampled during active COVID-19.

J is TRBJ2-5 and V is TRBV5-1, with D unresolved. The CDR3 covers 13 residues. V dropped 0 bases and J dropped 4 bases, with 7 bases sitting between them. The germline gives CDR1 SGHRS, CDR2 YFSETQ. In DNA, the CDR3 is TGCGCCAGCAGCTTGGAGATGCGAGAGACCCAGTACTTC. This translates into CASSLEMRETQYF. Combining the CDR3 with reference TRBV5-1 and TRBJ2-5 gives the whole variable domain KAGVTQTPRYLIKTRGQQVTLSCSPISGHRSVSWYQQTPGQGLQFLFEYFSETQRNKGNFPGRFSGRQFSNSRSEMNVSTLELGDSALYLCASSLEMRETQYFGPGTRLLVL.

This clone has only a few counts. The chain employs TRBV27 and TRBJ2-1; the D is unclear. The CDR3 length is 14 residues. V was trimmed by 3 bases and J by 3 bases, leaving 9 bases between them. The V gene's germline CDR1 is MNHEY and CDR2 SMNVEV (reference sequence). CDR3 DNA sequence: TGTGCCAGCAGTTTTCGGGTAAACTACAATGAGCAGTTCTTC. Protein product: CASSFRVNYNEQFF.

The chain links TRBV15 to TRBJ2-5, with D possibly matching TRBD1 (5 bases). Germline CDR1 reads LNHNV; CDR2 reads YYDKDF (reference sequence). The germline V and J ends were trimmed by 1 base and 4 bases, with 16 bases remaining between them. This CDR3 has 16 amino acids. The CDR3 here is CATSRGDSSLGETQYF. The CDR3 DNA follows: TGTGCCACCAGCAGAGGAGACAGTTCCCTTGGAGAGACCCAGTACTTC.

The rearrangement links TRBV27 to TRBJ1-1; no definite D call. CDR3 length equals 12 residues. V was pared by 8 bases and J by 5 bases, with 12 bases between. Germline V CDR1 and CDR2: MNHEY, SMNVEV (reference sequence). The CDR3 spells CASGRRRTEAFF. For the CDR3, the DNA is TGTGCCAGCGGACGGAGGAGGACTGAAGCTTTCTTT.

This chain uses TRBV5-1 with TRBJ2-7, with 12 bases matching TRBD1. Germline CDR1 SGHRS, CDR2 YFSETQ. V lost 4 bases and J lost 7; bases outside the gene matches: 9. The CDR3 runs to 15 residues. In DNA, the CDR3 is TGCGCCAGCAGCGTAACCGGGACAGGGGGCGGAGAGCAGTACTTC. Encoded protein: CASSVTGTGGGEQYF.

The chain has TRBV5-1 and TRBJ1-1, with 9 bases identical to TRBD1. Trimming at V came to 0 bases and at J to 9 bases, leaving 6 bases not matched to a gene. In germline, CDR1 is SGHRS, CDR2 YFSETQ. The CDR3 sequence is 14 residues long. The CDR3 sequence: CASSLEGTGNKAFF. CDR3 coding DNA: TGCGCCAGCAGCTTGGAGGGGACAGGGAATAAAGCTTTCTTT.

The chain joins TRBV27 to TRBJ2-3, with 10 bases identical to TRBD2. J lost 6 bases, V lost 1 base, and 4 bases had no gene match. The length of the CDR3 is 15 residues. Germline lookup yields CDR1 MNHEY and CDR2 SMNVEV (reference sequence). This CDR3 reads CASSLYLAGVDTQYF. In DNA form, the CDR3 reads TGTGCCAGCAGTTTATATCTAGCGGGAGTGGATACGCAGTATTTT.

CDR3 DNA sequence: TGTGCCAGCCGGGGGAGGGACATTCAGTACTTC. Translated: CASRGRDIQYF. V is TRBV3-1 (or the pseudogene TRBV3-2) and J is TRBJ2-4, with 7 bases lining up with TRBD2. This CDR3 contains 11 residues. Trimming at V came to 8 bases and at J to 8 bases, leaving 3 bases not matched to a gene. Germline V lookup: CDR1 LGHDT, CDR2 YNNKEL (reference sequence).